The clone carrying this T cell receptor (beta chain) has at least ten counts. Construction of TCR beta libraries relied on iRepertoire HTBI primers and on Arm-PCR targeting CDR3 regions. TCRdb analysed the multiplex PCR reads with MiXCR anew, one entry per CDR3 protein. This sample has 400,000 to 500,000 distinct CDR3 sequences, with roughly 21% found just once. This record comes from a study of regulatory T cells in long-lasting Graves disease. CDR1 MDHEN and CDR2 SYDVKM come from the germline V gene. This CDR3 has 14 residues. The V and J ends lost 6 bases and 4 bases, in that order; junction bases with no gene match: 3. The time point: persistent/refractory GD, antithyroid drugs over 5 years with positive TRAb. Extracted PBMC RNA gave rise to the TCR library.

The receptor was isolated from a female donor with Graves disease. The sequences come from peripheral blood mononuclear cells (PBMCs), collected when the disease was refractory, from a patient treated with antithyroid drugs. This chain joins TRBV28 and TRBJ2-5, with 12 bases identical to TRBD2. CDR3 sequence (DNA): TGTGCCAGCAGGGGGGGACTAGCGGGAGAGACCCAGTACTTC. Translated, it gives CASRGGLAGETQYF.